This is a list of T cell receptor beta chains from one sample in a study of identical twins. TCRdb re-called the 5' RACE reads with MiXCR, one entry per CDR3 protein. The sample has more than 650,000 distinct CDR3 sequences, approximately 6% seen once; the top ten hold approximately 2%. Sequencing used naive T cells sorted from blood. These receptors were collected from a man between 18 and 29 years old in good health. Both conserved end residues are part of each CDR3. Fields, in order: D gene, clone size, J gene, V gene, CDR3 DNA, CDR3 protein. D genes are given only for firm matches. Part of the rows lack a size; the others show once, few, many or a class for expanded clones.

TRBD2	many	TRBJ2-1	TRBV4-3	TGCGCCAGCAGCCAAGATGGGGGGGATAATGAGCAGTTCTTC	CASSQDGGDNEQFF
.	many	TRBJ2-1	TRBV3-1	TGTGCCAGCAGCCAAGTTCCGGGGAATGAGCAGTTCTTC	CASSQVPGNEQFF
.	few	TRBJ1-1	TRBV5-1	TGCGCCAGCAGATCCGGAGCTAAATCCCTTGAAGCTTTCTTT	CASRSGAKSLEAFF
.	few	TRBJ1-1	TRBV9	TGTGCCAGCAGCGTAGCGGCAATCGGAGCTGAAGCTTTCTTT	CASSVAAIGAEAFF
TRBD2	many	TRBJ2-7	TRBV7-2	TGTGCCAGCAGCTTGGGCGGGAGGACCTACGAGCAGTACTTC	CASSLGGRTYEQYF
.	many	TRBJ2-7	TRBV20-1	TGCAGTGCTAGAGAACCAGGGACATCCTACGAGCAGTACTTC	CSAREPGTSYEQYF
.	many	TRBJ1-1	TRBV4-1	TGCGCCAGCAGCCAAGATATAGTGAACACTGAAGCTTTCTTT	CASSQDIVNTEAFF
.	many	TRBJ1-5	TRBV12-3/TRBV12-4	TGTGCCAGCAGAGGGACAAGTCAGCCCCAGCATTTT	CASRGTSQPQHF
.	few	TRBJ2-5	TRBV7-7	TGTGCCAGCAGCTTAGATCTTGACCTTTATGAGACCCAGTACTTC	CASSLDLDLYETQYF
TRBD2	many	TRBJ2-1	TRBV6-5	TGTGCCAGCAGGGGGAGGGGAAATGAGCAGTTCTTC	CASRGRGNEQFF
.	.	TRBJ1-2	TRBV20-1	TGCAGTGCTAGAGATCCAGCGCTCTATGGCTACACCTTC	CSARDPALYGYTF
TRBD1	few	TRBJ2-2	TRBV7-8	TGTGCCAGCAGCGGTAGACAGGGTATCACCGGGGAGCTGTTTTTT	CASSGRQGITGELFF
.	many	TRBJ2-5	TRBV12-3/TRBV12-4	TGTGCCAGCGCGAATGGGCGGAAGACACTGGAGGAGACCCAGTACTTC	CASANGRKTLEETQYF
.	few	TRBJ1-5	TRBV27	TGTGCCAGCAGGGCAGGGGCTTTGGGGCAGCCCCAGCATTTT	CASRAGALGQPQHF
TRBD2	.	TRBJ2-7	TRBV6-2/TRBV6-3	TGTGCCAGCAGTTACGGGGAGGGGTGGGCAGCTGACTACTACGAGCAGTACTTC	CASSYGEGWAADYYEQYF
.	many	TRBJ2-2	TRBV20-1	TGCAGTGCCGGGCCCCTGCTCGTCCGGGGCGGGGAGCTGTTTTTT	CSAGPLLVRGGELFF
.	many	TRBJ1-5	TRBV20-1	TGCAGTGCTAGCCGTCTCGTGGGCAATCAGCCCCAGCATTTT	CSASRLVGNQPQHF
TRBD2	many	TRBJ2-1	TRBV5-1	TGCGCCAGCAGCCTGCCGGGACTAGCGGGAGGGCCGAACGAGCAGTTCTTC	CASSLPGLAGGPNEQFF
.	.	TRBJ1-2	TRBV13	TGTGCCAGCAGCTTATTTACTACAACTAACTATGGCTACACCTTC	CASSLFTTTNYGYTF
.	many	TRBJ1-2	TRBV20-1	TGCAGAAGTTCACAGGGACTATATGGCTACACCTTC	CRSSQGLYGYTF
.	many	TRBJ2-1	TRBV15	TGTGCCACCAGCATGGAAATCGACGTACAAGTTGAGCAGTTCTTC	CATSMEIDVQVEQFF
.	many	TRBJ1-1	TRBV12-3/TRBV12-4	TGTGCCATCACAGCGAACACTGAAGCTTTCTTT	CAITANTEAFF
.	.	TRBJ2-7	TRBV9	TGTGCCAGCAGCGTAGCCTCTAACCTCGCCGAGCAGTACTTC	CASSVASNLAEQYF
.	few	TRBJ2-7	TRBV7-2	TGTGCCAGCAGCAGGGGGGGCACTCCCTACGAGCAGTACTTC	CASSRGGTPYEQYF
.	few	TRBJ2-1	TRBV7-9	TGTGCCAGCAGCTTTAGTCGGTTTGATGAGCAGTTCTTC	CASSFSRFDEQFF
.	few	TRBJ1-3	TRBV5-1	TGCGCCAGCAGCTTGGGGACCTCCCTCTCTGGAAACACCATATATTTT	CASSLGTSLSGNTIYF
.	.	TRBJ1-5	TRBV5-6	TGTGCCAGCAGCTGGGCAGGGAACAGCAATCAGCCCCAGCATTTT	CASSWAGNSNQPQHF
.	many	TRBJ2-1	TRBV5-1	TGCGCCAGCAGCTTGGGGGGTCGGGGAGAGCAGTTCTTC	CASSLGGRGEQFF
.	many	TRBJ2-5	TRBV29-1	TGCAGCGTTGAACGCCTCTTATCTGGGGAGACCCAGTACTTC	CSVERLLSGETQYF
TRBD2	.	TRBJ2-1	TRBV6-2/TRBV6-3	TGTGCCAGCAGTTACGCGGGACTAGCGGGAGGGCCGCGGAACCCCAACTCCTACAATGAGCAGTTCTTC	CASSYAGLAGGPRNPNSYNEQFF
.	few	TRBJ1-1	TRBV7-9	TGTGCCAGCAGCTTAAAGGGGACGATGAACACTGAAGCTTTCTTT	CASSLKGTMNTEAFF
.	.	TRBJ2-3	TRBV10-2	TGCGCCAGCACCAACACTCGCACAGATACGCAGTATTTT	CASTNTRTDTQYF
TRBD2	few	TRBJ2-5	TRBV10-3	TGTGCCATCAGTCCAGAGTGGGGGGCCTCCGGGACTAGCAGTGGGGAGACCCAGTACTTC	CAISPEWGASGTSSGETQYF
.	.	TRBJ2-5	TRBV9	TGTGCCAGCAGCTGGCGGGGCGTTTGGGAGACCCAGTACTTC	CASSWRGVWETQYF
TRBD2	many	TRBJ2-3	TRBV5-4	TGTGCCAGCAGCTTGAAGGTAGCGGGTGTTACAGATACGCAGTATTTT	CASSLKVAGVTDTQYF
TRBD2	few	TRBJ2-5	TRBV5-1	TGCGCCAGCACTTCCTACTCGGGACTAGCGGTCCAAGAGACCCAGTACTTC	CASTSYSGLAVQETQYF
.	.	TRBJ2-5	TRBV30	TGTGCCTGGACGCGCGGGTTACAAGAGACCCAGTACTTC	CAWTRGLQETQYF
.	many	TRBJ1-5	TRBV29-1	TGCAGCGTTGAAGATCCTGGTGACAGCAATCAGCCCCAGCATTTT	CSVEDPGDSNQPQHF
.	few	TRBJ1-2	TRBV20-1	TGCAGTGCTAGAGGGGTCGGCGGGTTTTGGGGCTACACCTTC	CSARGVGGFWGYTF
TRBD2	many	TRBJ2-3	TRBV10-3	TGTGCCATCAGTGAGTCGGGACTAGCGGGAGGGCCAACAGATACGCAGTATTTT	CAISESGLAGGPTDTQYF
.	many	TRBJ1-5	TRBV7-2	TGTGCCAGCAGCTTAGCGCTCTTTCAGCCCCAGCATTTT	CASSLALFQPQHF
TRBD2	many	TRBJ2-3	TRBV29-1	TGCAGCGTTGTTTGGCTAGCGGGAGTCACAGATACGCAGTATTTT	CSVVWLAGVTDTQYF
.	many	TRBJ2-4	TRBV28	TGTGCCAGCAGTAGCGGGGCGGGGGCAAACATTCAGTACTTC	CASSSGAGANIQYF
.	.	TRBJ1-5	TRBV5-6	TGTGCCAGCAGCTTGGATGGGATTCATCAGCCCCAGCATTTT	CASSLDGIHQPQHF
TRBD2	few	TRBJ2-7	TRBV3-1	TGTGCCAGCAGCCATGGACTAGCGGGAGCGTCATCCTACGAGCAGTACTTC	CASSHGLAGASSYEQYF